This T cell receptor (beta chain) was documented in a study of T cell repertoires in cytomegalovirus infection. About the research overall: Indications came from public TCR beta signatures; they pointed to CMV infection and to a matching HLA type.

General study findings and limits: Cumulated frequencies of public TCR beta families served to identify carriers of CMV plus the relevant HLA. HLA-C-restricted, CMV-specific TCR beta clonotypes were dominant ex vivo.

The CDR3 extends over 14 amino acids. Trimming pared 6 bases from V and 1 base from J, leaving 12 bases between. The germline CDR1 and CDR2 sequences are MDHEN and SYDVKM. Remarks on this clonotype: The antigen is unknown.

TCRdb fed the reads into MiXCR, producing one record per CDR3 protein. The sample comprises 290,000 or so distinct CDR3 sequences, roughly a quarter of which are singletons, and more than 11% rests with the top ten. This rearrangement joins TRBV28 to TRBJ1-1; perhaps TRBD1 as D (5 bases). The origin of this receptor is a human donor in good health (CMV status not recorded). Some clones in this sample may be carry-over from other donors' samples. The sequenced sample consisted of PBMCs. CDR3 coding DNA: TGTGCCAGCAGCCCGGGGGGGAGGAACACTGAAGCTTTCTTT. This encodes CASSPGGRNTEAFF.